These T cell receptor beta chains were read from a single sample in a study of spatial heterogeneity in lung cancer. TCRdb called the 5' RACE reads again in MiXCR, with one record for every CDR3 protein. This table holds around 66,000 distinct CDR3 sequences, under 7.5% found once. Sequencing used PBMCs, obtained at surgery. These receptor sequences come from a female donor with early-stage non-small cell lung cancer. Both conserved end residues are part of each CDR3. The D gene is left open where the match is weak. Clone size is shown for a subset of rows, as once, few, many or a class of expanded clone.

j_call,v_call,d_call,clone_size,cdr3_nt,cdr3_aa
TRBJ1-5,TRBV10-3,NA,many,TGTGCCATCAGTGAGTCTCGTACAGCGGGCAGATTCCAGCATTTT,CAISESRTAGRFQHF
TRBJ1-6,TRBV3-1,NA,many,TGTGCCAGCAGCCCGCCCCACAGGGCCAACAACAATAATTCACCCCTCCACTTT,CASSPPHRANNNNSPLHF
TRBJ1-1,TRBV13,NA,NA,TGTGCCAGCAGCTCCCCTGGGTTCCTTGGGAACACTGAAGCTTTCTTT,CASSSPGFLGNTEAFF
TRBJ1-1,TRBV9,TRBD1,few,TGTGCCAGCAGCCCGACAGGGGCCCGACTCGAAGCTTTCTTT,CASSPTGARLEAFF
TRBJ2-2,TRBV6-5,NA,medium-sized,TGTGCCAGCAGTTTTGAGGTCAACACCGGGGAGCTGTTTTTT,CASSFEVNTGELFF
TRBJ1-1,TRBV29-1,NA,many,TGCAGCGTTGGGAGGACAAGGTCGAACACTGAAGCTTTCTTT,CSVGRTRSNTEAFF
TRBJ2-7,TRBV28,TRBD2,NA,TGTGCCAGCAGTTCCCCTGGACTAGCGGAAGGGTACGAGCAGTACTTC,CASSSPGLAEGYEQYF
TRBJ2-3,TRBV20-1,NA,NA,TGCAGTCCTAACCGTGTCTCGGGTGGCACAGATACGCAGTATTTT,CSPNRVSGGTDTQYF
TRBJ2-7,TRBV9,NA,many,TGTGCCAGCAGCGTTCGGGCCGCGGGCCTGGACGAGCAGTACTTC,CASSVRAAGLDEQYF
TRBJ2-1,TRBV11-2,TRBD2,NA,TGTGCCAGCAGCTTACTAAGCGGGAACGGTAATGAGCAGTTCTTC,CASSLLSGNGNEQFF
TRBJ2-2,TRBV5-1,NA,many,TGCGCCAGCAGCATTGACGGACCGAACACCGGGGAGCTGTTTTTT,CASSIDGPNTGELFF
TRBJ1-1,TRBV18,TRBD1,few,TGTGCCAGCTCACCCGGACAGGAGGCCACTGAAGCTTTCTTT,CASSPGQEATEAFF
TRBJ2-7,TRBV5-1,NA,medium-sized,TGCGCCAGCAGCATAGGAAGCTCCTACGAGCAGTACTTC,CASSIGSSYEQYF
TRBJ2-1,TRBV7-9,NA,few,TGTGCCAGCAGCTTAGCCGGGAGTAGGAACAATGAGCAGTTCTTC,CASSLAGSRNNEQFF
TRBJ2-7,TRBV5-1,TRBD1,NA,TGCGCCAGCAGATGGGGACAGGGGTTTTCCTACGAGCAGTACTTC,CASRWGQGFSYEQYF
TRBJ1-3,TRBV7-9,NA,few,TGTGCCAGCAGGCTAACGGGGTCGAGCTCTGGAAACACCATATATTTT,CASRLTGSSSGNTIYF
TRBJ1-4,TRBV11-2,NA,NA,TGTGCCAGCAGCCCCGCGAGGGCTTCTAATGAAAAACTGTTTTTT,CASSPARASNEKLFF
TRBJ2-2,TRBV7-9,NA,NA,TGTGCCAGCAGCTTAGCGCAGTACAACGCGAACACCGGGGAGCTGTTTTTT,CASSLAQYNANTGELFF
TRBJ1-6,TRBV7-2,TRBD1,many,TGTGCCAGCAGCTTAGGCGGGACAGGGAGGTCACCCCTCCACTTT,CASSLGGTGRSPLHF
TRBJ2-2,TRBV5-1,NA,many,TGCGCCAGCAGCTTGGATTCGTTGGACACCGGGGAGCTGTTTTTT,CASSLDSLDTGELFF
TRBJ2-1,TRBV27,TRBD1,NA,TGTGCCAGCAGTCCCGCGACAGGGATGAGGGGTGAGCAGTTCTTC,CASSPATGMRGEQFF
TRBJ2-3,TRBV15,TRBD2,many,TGTGCCACCAGCAGAGGACTAGCGGGGGGGCGGGCAGATACGCAGTATTTT,CATSRGLAGGRADTQYF
TRBJ1-2,TRBV18,NA,NA,TGTGCCAGCTCACCACAAGACAACGCGCGAGGCTACACCTTC,CASSPQDNARGYTF